The 30 T cell receptor beta chains given below trace back to one sample, sequenced in a study of shared clonotypes between healthy human individuals. The repertoire was sequenced with immunoSEQ multiplex PCR; TCRdb's copy has only in-frame clones and lacks some. The sample carries about 380,000 clones, about 96% recorded once. Sequenced sample: memory CD8+ T cells sorted from blood. Subset: CD45RO+ cells pooled with CCR7-negative TemRA cells. Receptors originate from a young man in good health.

With respect to this clone: This sample includes further DNA sequences coding for the same CDR3. The rearrangement uses TRBV5-1 and TRBJ1-1; no definite D call. Germline CDR1 and CDR2: SGHRS and YFSETQ. The CDR3 loop spans 13 amino acids. V was cut by 0 bases and J by 0 bases, with 3 bases left in between. CDR3 DNA sequence: TGCGCCAGCAGCTTGGTTCTGAACACTGAAGCTTTCTTT. Translating it yields CASSLVLNTEAFF.

V gene TRBV20-1 combines with J gene TRBJ1-4; D not resolved. Trimming pared 6 bases from V and 7 bases from J, leaving 6 bases between. This CDR3 has 10 amino acids. From germline, CDR1 is DFQATT and CDR2 SNEGSKA (reference sequence). The CDR3, as DNA: TGCAGTGCCCCTCGTGAAAAACTGTTTTTT. Protein sequence: CSAPREKLFF.

The count of this clone is one. The chain has TRBV10-3 and TRBJ2-1, with 9 bases matching TRBD2. CDR1 is ENHRY and CDR2 is SYGVKD in the germline V gene. V was pared by 7 bases and J by 6 bases, with 4 bases of the junction left unmatched. The CDR3 spans 13 residues. In nucleotides, the CDR3 is TGTGCCATCAAAGCGGGAGGAATCAATGAGCAGTTCTTC. Protein product: CAIKAGGINEQFF.

About this clone itself: Other DNA sequences from this sample encode an identical CDR3 as well. The rearrangement uses TRBV5-1 and TRBJ1-1; the D gene is possibly TRBD1 (5 bases). The ends were cut back, 0 bases at V and 4 bases at J, with 7 bases in the middle. This CDR3 spans 13 amino acids. Germline V gene data show CDR1 as SGHRS and CDR2 as YFSETQ. CDR3 in DNA: TGCGCCAGCAGCTTGGATGGGGGCACTGAAGCTTTCTTT. Protein: CASSLDGGTEAFF.

This chain uses TRBV28 with TRBJ2-7; D call uncertain. The V gene lost 6 bases and the J gene lost 4 bases, with 7 bases spanning the gap. The germline V gene has CDR1 MDHEN and CDR2 SYDVKM. This CDR3 is built from 11 residues. The CDR3, as DNA: TGTGCCAGCAGGGCCGTTTACGAGCAGTACTTC. Translation gives CASRAVYEQYF.

The genes are TRBV10-1 and TRBJ2-3; tentatively, D is TRBD1 or TRBD2 (6 bases each). Germline V gives CDR1 WNHNN, CDR2 SYGVQD (reference sequence). There are 15 residues in the CDR3. Trimming shortened V by 1 base and J by 4 bases, and 12 bases separated the two germline ends. The CDR3 sequence: CASSELIGGPDTQYF. The CDR3 region has the DNA TGCGCCAGCAGTGAGTTAATTGGGGGGCCAGATACGCAGTATTTT.

The gene calls are TRBV6-8 and TRBJ2-7, with 11 nucleotides matching TRBD2. CDR3 length: 14 residues. Looked up from germline, CDR1 is MNHGY and CDR2 is SAAAGT. V shed 2 bases, J shed 5 bases, and the junction held 2 bases outside the gene matches. In DNA, the CDR3 is TGTGCCAGCAGTTACACGACTAGCGGGAACGAGCAGTACTTC. It specifies CASSYTTSGNEQYF.

In regard to this clone: The sample has other DNA sequences that encode this CDR3 too. V usage is TRBV5-1 and J usage is TRBJ1-1; D is possibly TRBD1 (6 bases). The CDR3 is made up of 13 amino acids. Germline values: CDR1 SGHRS, CDR2 YFSETQ. Trimming removed 3 bases at V and 2 bases at J, with 8 bases between. This CDR3 reads CASSSTGNTEAFF. DNA for the CDR3: TGCGCCAGCAGCTCGACAGGAAACACTGAAGCTTTCTTT.

V gene TRBV7-2 combines with J gene TRBJ2-7; D is possibly TRBD1 (5 bases). Germline V gives CDR1 SGHTA, CDR2 FQGNSA. V was shortened by 1 base and J by 7 bases, with 14 bases between the two germline ends. This CDR3 is 14 amino acids long. CDR3 DNA sequence: TGTGCCAGCAGCTTAGTCTCTACAGGATGGGAGCAGTACTTC. This translates into CASSLVSTGWEQYF.

The CDR3 sequence: CAWSVRSLGRNSGNTIYF. As DNA, the CDR3 is TGTGCCTGGAGTGTACGGTCCTTAGGTCGGAACTCTGGAAACACCATATATTTT. V is TRBV30 and J is TRBJ1-3; D is uncertain. The CDR3 sequence is 18 residues long. The V end was cut by 0 bases, the J end by 0 bases, with 18 bases between. The germline CDR1 and CDR2 sequences are GTSNPN and SVGIG (reference sequence).

With respect to this clone: The junction departs from germline at one end; a sequencing error may be responsible. The chain combines TRBV7-7 with TRBJ2-1; 8 bases agree with TRBD2. Germline-derived CDR1 and CDR2 are SSHAT and FNYEAQ (reference sequence). The CDR3 loop spans 15 amino acids. The CDR3 loop is CASSTSGVSYNEQFF. The CDR3 DNA reads TGTGCTAGCAGCACTAGCGGCGTCTCCTACAATGAGCAGTTCTTC.

J is TRBJ2-3 and V is TRBV28; TRBD2 might be the D (5 bases). Trimming removed 0 bases at V and 2 bases at J, with 12 bases between. Germline CDR1 reads MDHEN; CDR2 reads SYDVKM. CDR3 length: 16 amino acids. The CDR3 DNA follows: TGTGCCAGCAGTTTATGGGGCGGGCGGGCCACAGATACGCAGTATTTT. Its translation is CASSLWGGRATDTQYF.

This chain uses TRBV13 with TRBJ2-7; 16 bases fit TRBD2. Trimming removed 5 bases from V and 6 bases from J; junction bases left unmatched: 4. The CDR3 sequence is 15 residues long. Germline V gene data show CDR1 as PRHDT and CDR2 as FYEKMQ (reference sequence). CDR3 nucleotide sequence: TGTGCCAGCAGCCCGGGACTAGCGGGAGGGCCCGAGCAGTACTTC. Translation: CASSPGLAGGPEQYF.

V gene TRBV4-1 combines with J gene TRBJ2-5; 15 nucleotides line up with TRBD2. Germline-derived CDR1 and CDR2 are MGHRA and YSYEKL. The CDR3 has 17 residues. J was trimmed by 5 bases and V by 0 bases; bases with no gene match: 4. The CDR3 protein is CASSQEGLAGGRETQYF. The CDR3 DNA is TGCGCCAGCAGCCAAGAAGGACTAGCGGGAGGGAGGGAGACCCAGTACTTC.

V usage is TRBV6-6 and J usage is TRBJ2-7; 14 bases map to TRBD2. The CDR3 has 15 amino acids. Germline loops: CDR1 MNHNY, CDR2 SVGAGI (reference sequence). The J segment lost 3 bases and the V segment lost 6 bases, leaving 4 bases of the junction unmatched. The CDR3 nucleotides read TGTGCCAGCAGGCGAGGACTAGCGGGAGGCTACGAGCAGTACTTC. It translates to CASRRGLAGGYEQYF.

The chain joins TRBV30 to TRBJ2-3; no reliable D call. CDR3 length: 10 amino acids. The germline V gene encodes CDR1 GTSNPN and CDR2 SVGIG (reference sequence). V lost 7 bases, J lost 4 bases, and 6 bases lay in between. This CDR3 is CAFEADTQYF. The CDR3 bases are TGTGCCTTTGAGGCAGATACGCAGTATTTT.

The chain is built from TRBV13 and TRBJ2-5; D not certain. The CDR3 runs to 16 residues. In germline, CDR1 is PRHDT, CDR2 FYEKMQ (reference sequence). V was trimmed by 0 bases and J by 0 bases, leaving 11 bases between them. The CDR3 nucleotides read TGTGCCAGCAGCTTAGGCCTGAGGATGTACCAAGAGACCCAGTACTTC. This translates into CASSLGLRMYQETQYF.

CDR3 sequence: CASSFSGPYTYEQYF. CDR3 bases: TGTGCCAGCAGTTTCTCCGGGCCCTACACCTACGAGCAGTACTTC. The chain combines TRBV28 with TRBJ2-7; D gene unclear. CDR1 and CDR2 (germline): MDHEN, SYDVKM. This CDR3 region has 15 residues. The germline V and J ends were trimmed by 3 bases and 2 bases, with 14 bases remaining between them.

The CDR3 protein is CASSLEGFTREQFF. CDR3 DNA sequence: TGTGCCAGCAGTCTAGAGGGATTCACCCGTGAGCAGTTCTTC. V gene TRBV2 combines with J gene TRBJ2-1; TRBD2 might be the D (5 bases). The CDR3 contains 14 residues. CDR1 is SNHLY and CDR2 is FYNNEI in the germline V gene. V shed 5 bases and J shed 9 bases, with 17 bases lying between them.

The rearrangement joins TRBV5-1 to TRBJ2-7, with D tentatively TRBD2 (6 bases). V lost 0 bases, J lost 3 bases, and 13 bases lay in between. CDR3 size: 15 residues. Looked up from germline, CDR1 is SGHRS and CDR2 is YFSETQ. In DNA form, the CDR3 reads TGCGCCAGCAGCTTGGCAGCTAGCGTAGACTACGAGCAGTACTTC. Translating it yields CASSLAASVDYEQYF.

J is TRBJ2-5 and V is TRBV18; D is unresolved. The germline V gene has CDR1 KGHSH and CDR2 LQKENI. The CDR3 covers 14 residues. The V gene lost 4 bases and the J gene lost 1 base, with 10 bases spanning the gap. CDR3 sequence (DNA): TGTGCCAGCTCACTCAACAATCGCCAAGAGACCCAGTACTTC. Encoded protein: CASSLNNRQETQYF.

The chain couples TRBV7-8 to TRBJ2-2; D remains ambiguous. The V and J ends lost 0 bases and 6 bases respectively, with 2 bases between them. Germline lookup yields CDR1 SGHVS and CDR2 FQNEAQ. The CDR3 is 12 residues long. CDR3 loop: CASSLASGELFF. CDR3 nucleotides: TGTGCCAGCAGCTTAGCGTCCGGGGAGCTGTTTTTT. Looking up the rest from reference TRBV7-8 and TRBJ2-2 gives the full variable domain: GAGVSQSPRYKVAKRGQDVALRCDPISGHVSLFWYQQALGQGPEFLTYFQNEAQLDKSGLPSDRFFAERPEGSVSTLKIQRTQQEDSAVYLCASSLASGELFFGEGSRLTVL.

The chain combines TRBV21-1 with TRBJ2-5; TRBD1, the D gene given by the table, was not confirmed from the DNA. TRBV21-1 corresponds to a pseudogene. This CDR3 contains 14 residues. The CDR3 region is CASSKAWGRETQYF. CDR3 coding DNA: TGTGCCAGCAGCAAAGCTTGGGGGCGGGAGACCCAGTACTTC.

The chain couples TRBV5-1 to TRBJ1-2; 9 positions match TRBD1. Losses at the gene ends were 4 bases for V and 7 bases for J; bases not matched to a gene: 5. The CDR3 runs to 13 residues. Germline CDR1 reads SGHRS; CDR2 reads YFSETQ. For the CDR3, the DNA is TGCGCCAGCAGCCCACAGGGGGCGGGTGGCTACACCTTC. Its translation: CASSPQGAGGYTF.

V usage is TRBV30 and J usage is TRBJ2-7; D may be TRBD1 (6 bases). Germline V gives CDR1 GTSNPN, CDR2 SVGIG (reference sequence). V lost 1 base to trimming and J lost 0 bases, with 13 bases between them. This CDR3 has 15 amino acids. In DNA, the CDR3 is TGTGCCTGGAGTGGCCTAGGGGGAGCCTCCTACGAGCAGTACTTC. Translation gives CAWSGLGGASYEQYF.

This clone was detected a few times. This chain uses TRBV15 with TRBJ1-1; D uncertain. CDR3 length equals 17 residues. Germline V lookup: CDR1 LNHNV, CDR2 YYDKDF (reference sequence). Deletions cut 1 base from V and 1 base from J, with 16 bases between. For the CDR3, the DNA is TGTGCCACCAGCAGAGGGCAGTCGCTTTATGGGAACACTGAAGCTTTCTTT. The encoded protein is CATSRGQSLYGNTEAFF. The complete variable domain, with remaining parts taken from reference TRBV15 and TRBJ1-1, reads DAMVIQNPRYQVTQFGKPVTLSCSQTLNHNVMYWYQQKSSQAPKLLFHYYDKDFNNEADTPDNFQSRRPNTSFCFLDIRSPGLGDTAMYLCATSRGQSLYGNTEAFFGQGTRLTVV.

The V gene is TRBV5-6, the J gene TRBJ2-1, with D perhaps matching TRBD2 (5 bases). V was pared by 2 bases and J by 4 bases, with 13 bases between. CDR3 length equals 15 residues. Germline values: CDR1 SGHDT, CDR2 YYEEEE. The DNA for the CDR3 is TGTGCCAGCAGCTTCCCCACCAGCGGTTACAATGAGCAGTTCTTC. Protein product: CASSFPTSGYNEQFF.

This clone has just a few counts. The rearrangement links TRBV7-8 to TRBJ1-5; TRBD1 is a possible D gene (6 bases). V shed 0 bases and J shed 6 bases, with 12 bases lying between them. Germline V gene lookup returns CDR1 SGHVS and CDR2 FQNEAQ. The CDR3 runs to 15 residues. CDR3 coding DNA: TGTGCCAGCAGCTTAGCTTCTAGGGGGGGTCAGCCCCAGCATTTT. Its translation is CASSLASRGGQPQHF.

The DNA for the CDR3 is TGTGCCAGCAGCCAAGATTCAAGGAGTTCAAACATTCAGTACTTC. Translated, it gives CASSQDSRSSNIQYF. The chain is built from TRBV4-2 and TRBJ2-4; D gene unclear. The V and J ends lost 0 bases and 6 bases respectively, with 12 bases between them. The CDR3 is 15 amino acids. The germline V gene encodes CDR1 LGHNA and CDR2 YNFKEQ.

This clone was seen just once. V usage is TRBV28 and J usage is TRBJ1-1; D gene ambiguous. CDR3 size: 14 residues. CDR1 MDHEN and CDR2 SYDVKM come from the germline V gene. V lost 1 base, J lost 10 bases, and 16 bases lay in between. This CDR3 is CASSLLSANLGAFF. DNA for the CDR3: TGTGCCAGCAGTTTATTGTCAGCCAACCTTGGAGCTTTCTTT.